The 25 T cell receptor delta chains below were found in one sample sequenced in a study of γδ T cells in repeated Plasmodium falciparum infection. Vgamma9/Vdelta2+ and Vdelta2-negative gammadelta T cells were flow-sorted from PBMC for bulk sequencing. TCRdb re-called the multiplex PCR reads through CATT. The table includes 53,000 or so delta-chain clones, roughly 1.9% detected once. The material sequenced was gamma-delta T cells from blood. These receptors were taken from a pool of human donors (malaria-infected and uninfected, not separated).

As to this clone: It differs at one base from a far larger clone, so likely a read error. This sample also contains other DNA sequences that code for the same CDR3. The chain joins TRDV2 to TRDJ1; 7 bases are a match to TRDD3. TCRdb is silent on the J gene; assignment here came from matching the DNA to germline. This CDR3 is built from 17 residues. CDR1 is GEAIGNYY and CDR2 is EKD in the germline V gene. CDR3 loop: CACDTGPTGDYTDKLIF. The CDR3 nucleotides are TGTGCCTGTGACACCGGCCCTACTGGGGATTACACCGACAAACTCATCTTT.

This clone came up a few times. TCRdb's listed protein matches a much larger clone and diverges from this DNA's translation at residue 17, likely through a read error; the protein shown comes from the DNA. V is TRDV2 and J is TRDJ1, with 9 bases fitting TRDD3. As TCRdb names no J gene, one was assigned here on the basis of a DNA match to germline. V lost 0 bases and J lost 1; bases outside the gene matches: 26. Per the germline V gene, CDR1 is GEAIGNYY and CDR2 is EKD. There are 23 residues in the CDR3. In DNA, the CDR3 is TGTGCCTGTGACACCGTGGAGAGCCGGCTGGGGGATCTTGGCGGTCCTAGCACCGATAAACTCATCTTT. It is translated as CACDTVESRLGDLGGPSTDKLIF.

A word on this clone: With only one base between it and a far larger clone, this is likely a read error. Other nucleotide sequences from this sample produce the same CDR3. The CDR3 loop reads CALGERLPYWGPYRTDKLIF. In DNA form, the CDR3 reads TGTGCTCTTGGGGAGCGACTCCCGTACTGGGGACCTTACCGCACCGATAAACTCATCTTT. V gene TRDV1 combines with J gene TRDJ1; 7 positions agree with TRDD3. TCRdb is silent on the J gene; assignment here came from matching the DNA to germline. Trimming removed 3 bases from V and 1 base from J; junction bases left unmatched: 20. From germline, CDR1 is TSWWSYY and CDR2 QGS. The CDR3 sequence is 20 residues long.

This clone was counted between two and nine times. The mismatch at residue 4 between this DNA's translation and the TCRdb protein of a much larger clone likely reflects a read error; the protein shown is translated from the DNA. The J gene is TRDJ1, the V gene TRDV3, with 7 nucleotides matching TRDD3. This CDR3 is 14 amino acids long. V was pared by 2 bases and J by 4 bases, with 10 bases of the junction left unmatched. From germline, CDR1 is TVYSNPD and CDR2 GDNSRS (reference sequence). CDR3: CAFEEPGGYDKLIF. For the CDR3, the DNA is TGTGCCTTTGAAGAGCCTGGGGGCTACGATAAACTCATCTTT. The whole variable domain, filled in from reference TRDV3 and TRDJ1, reads CDKVTQSSPDQTVASGSEVVLLCTYDTVYSNPDLFWYRIRPDYSFQFVFYGDNSRSEGADFTQGRFSVKHILTQKAFHLVISPVRTEDSATYYCAFEEPGGYDKLIFGKGTRVTVEP.

This clone was observed many times. TCRdb records a much larger clone's protein for this DNA, with a difference at residue 16 that likely arises from a read error; the protein given is the translation of the DNA. The rearrangement uses TRDV2 and TRDJ1; 9 bases match TRDD3. The J gene is not listed in TCRdb, so it was assigned here from a DNA match to germline. The CDR3 sequence is 19 residues long. The germline CDR1 and CDR2 sequences are GEAIGNYY and EKD. The CDR3 DNA reads TGTGCCTGTGACACTTTGAGCCCCACTGGGGGACGGTACACCGATGAACTCATCTTT. Its translation: CACDTLSPTGGRYTDELIF.

On this clone: TCRdb shows a much larger clone's protein in place of this DNA's translation, and the two differ at residue 12, likely through a read error; the protein shown is translated from the DNA. The chain joins TRDV2 to TRDJ3; TRDD3 aligns across 7 bases. No J gene was available from TCRdb, and it was assigned here by a germline match of the DNA. The CDR3 runs to 21 residues. Trimming took 0 bases from V and 2 from J; bases not matched to a gene: 15. Germline values: CDR1 GEAIGNYY, CDR2 EKD. The CDR3 sequence: CACDTSMGTGVSPWDTRQMFF. CDR3 sequence (DNA): TGTGCCTGTGACACCTCCATGGGCACTGGGGTCAGCCCCTGGGACACCCGACAGATGTTTTTC.

This clone occurred a few times. The protein TCRdb lists belongs to a much larger clone and differs from this DNA's translation at residue 24, which points to a read error; the protein shown is made from the DNA. The chain combines TRDV1 with TRDJ1, with a weak D call TRDD2 (8 bases). TCRdb offers no J gene call, so here the DNA was matched to germline to obtain one. The CDR3 totals 29 residues. Germline values: CDR1 TSWWSYY, CDR2 QGS. V was pared by 0 bases and J by 3 bases, with 53 bases between. CDR3 in DNA: TGTGCTCTTGGGGAACTTGACACCTACTCTTCCTACAAGTGGATTTACTGGGGATCCCGTACAAAAAAAGCCGATAAACTCATCTTT. Its translation: CALGELDTYSSYKWIYWGSRTKKADKLIF.

This clone was seen a few times. This DNA's translation and the protein TCRdb lists, from a much larger clone, do not match at residue 16, likely due to a read error; the protein shown is translated from the DNA. J is TRDJ1 and V is TRAV38-2/DV8; 8 bases agree with TRDD3. TCRdb carries no J gene annotation; the J gene was assigned here by matching the DNA with germline. Per germline, CDR1 TSESDYY and CDR2 QEAYKQQN. The CDR3 is made up of 19 amino acids. CDR3 amino acids: CAWTRFNRYWGLYTDELIF. The CDR3 DNA reads as TGTGCTTGGACCCGGTTTAATAGGTACTGGGGGTTGTACACCGATGAACTCATCTTT.

A few counts support this clone. The protein in TCRdb stems from a much larger clone and differs at residue 7 from this DNA's translation, likely a read error; here the protein is translated from the DNA. This chain connects TRDV3 to TRDJ1; the match to TRDD3 covers 11 bases. TCRdb carries no J gene annotation; the J gene was assigned here by matching the DNA with germline. The CDR3 is 18 residues long. The germline CDR1 and CDR2 sequences are TVYSNPD and GDNSRS (reference sequence). The V and J ends lost 3 bases and 1 base, in that order; junction bases with no gene match: 16. The CDR3 protein is CAFSTERTGGYCTDKLIF. The CDR3 DNA reads as TGTGCCTTCTCTACAGAGAGAACTGGGGGATATTGCACCGATAAACTCATCTTT.

The sample holds many counts of this clone. The translation of this DNA and the TCRdb protein of a much larger clone differ at residue 3, probably owing to a read error; the protein shown here is translated from the DNA. The chain has TRDV1 and TRDJ2; 9 positions agree with TRDD3. This CDR3 is built from 21 residues. Germline CDR1 is TSWWSYY and CDR2 is QGS. In DNA form, the CDR3 reads TGTGCTCCTGGGGAACCACAGTTTTTCACTGGGGGACGTTATCGGACAGCACAACTCTTCTTT. This gives the protein CAPGEPQFFTGGRYRTAQLFF.

There are many counts of this clone. A read error likely explains why the TCRdb protein, taken from a much larger clone, differs from this DNA's translation at residue 24; the protein shown is translated from the DNA. The J gene is TRDJ3, the V gene TRDV3, with 11 bases fitting TRDD3. TCRdb does not report a J gene; here it was assigned by matching the DNA to germline references. Germline V gene lookup returns CDR1 TVYSNPD and CDR2 GDNSRS (reference sequence). CDR3 length: 29 residues. The CDR3 region has the DNA TGTGCCTTCCCCGTGCCTTCCTACCCCAGATCCGCCAATTACTGGGGGATAATCGTCGGGGCCTGGGACGCCCGACAGATGTTTTTC. Residues: CAFPVPSYPRSANYWGIIVGAWDARQMFF.

This clone came up many times. Translating this DNA gives a protein that differs at residue 5 from the TCRdb one, which belongs to a much larger clone; a read error is likely, and the protein shown is this translation. This chain links TRDV1 with TRDJ1, with TRDD2 as a possible D gene (6 bases). V lost 5 bases and J 2 bases, leaving 24 bases between the germline ends. CDR1 is TSWWSYY, CDR2 QGS, per germline. There are 18 residues in the CDR3. The CDR3 DNA follows: TGTGCTCTTGGGAAGGGTCCTACACCGCCCCTCCCGACCGATAAACTCATCTTT. Translating gives CALGKGPTPPLPTDKLIF.

At least ten counts were recorded for this clone. A far larger clone is one nucleotide away, so this likely arose from a read error. Other DNA sequences within the sample encode an identical CDR3. The chain links TRDV1 to TRDJ1; 8 positions agree with TRDD3. The J gene was not available in TCRdb and was assigned here by matching the DNA to germline segments. Germline-derived CDR1 and CDR2 are TSWWSYY and QGS. The CDR3 loop spans 18 amino acids. V was clipped by 5 bases and J by 3 bases; unmatched bases: 17. This CDR3 reads CALGTRFPYWGISDKLIF. The CDR3 nucleotides read TGTGCTCTTGGGACCCGATTCCCGTATTGGGGGATCTCCGATAAACTCATCTTT.

Concerning this clone: The protein held in TCRdb is that of a much larger clone and does not match this DNA's translation at residue 18, likely because of a read error; the protein shown is translated from the DNA. J is TRDJ1 and V is TRDV1, with TRDD3 matching over 9 bases. TCRdb is silent on the J gene; assignment here came from matching the DNA to germline. V lost 2 bases, J lost 1 base, and 29 bases stayed unmatched. CDR3 size: 24 residues. From germline, CDR1 is TSWWSYY and CDR2 QGS. The chain's CDR3 is CALGEDLCSRGYAFGKKCTDKLIF. The CDR3 nucleotides read TGTGCTCTTGGGGAAGACCTGTGTTCTCGGGGATACGCTTTCGGTAAAAAGTGCACCGATAAACTCATCTTT.

The table lists this clone with a few counts. With a far larger clone one base away, a read error is the likely cause. The sample carries other DNA sequences with the same CDR3. The chain carries TRDV1 and TRDJ1; TRDD3 aligns across 12 bases. The J gene, absent from TCRdb, was called here by matching the DNA to germline. V dropped 0 bases and J dropped 0; count of bases not matched to a gene: 23. Per germline, CDR1 TSWWSYY and CDR2 QGS. The CDR3 sequence is 24 residues long. The CDR3 sequence is CALGELREGFWGIRLPHYTDKLIF. As DNA, the CDR3 is TGTGCTCTTGGGGAACTCCGTGAGGGGTTCTGGGGGATACGCTTACCCCACTACACCGATAAACTCATCTTT.

Ten or more counts support this clone. CDR3 region: CACDPVGLGADSNIEGKLIF. CDR3 bases: TGTGCCTGTGACCCGGTGGGACTGGGGGCCGACTCAAACATCGAGGGTAAACTCATCTTT. The chain employs TRDV2 and TRDJ1, with 8 bases lining up with TRDD3. The length of the CDR3 is 20 residues. V was pared by 3 bases and J by 7 bases, with 27 bases of the junction left unmatched. Germline V gene sequence: CDR1 GEAIGNYY, CDR2 EKD.

This clone was seen many times. A much larger clone sits a single nucleotide away, making a read error possible. Other DNA sequences in this specimen translate into the identical CDR3. No call exists for the J gene, whereas the V gene is TRDV1; the table's D call, TRDD3, was not checked against the DNA. The germline gives CDR1 TSWWSYY, CDR2 QGS. The CDR3 totals 18 residues. CDR3 DNA sequence: TGTGCTCTTGGGGAAGGGTGCGGGTACTGGGGGATGTCCAGACCACTGATCTTT. Translating gives CALGEGCGYWGMSRPLIF.

The chain uses TRDV1 and TRDJ1; TRDD3 matches 9 bases. The J gene, missing from TCRdb, was assigned here through DNA to germline matching. In germline, CDR1 is TSWWSYY, CDR2 QGS. This CDR3 has 21 residues. Losses at the gene ends were 1 base for V and 0 bases for J; bases not matched to a gene: 18. The CDR3 DNA sequence: TGTGCTCTTGGGGAACGAACTTTCTACTGGGGGACGCGCTATTACACCGATAAACTCATCTTT. Translation: CALGERTFYWGTRYYTDKLIF.

Points on this clone: TCRdb's protein for this DNA is that of a much larger clone and differs from the translation at residue 11, likely a read error; the protein shown is the DNA translation. The rearrangement uses TRDV2 and TRDJ1; D is tentatively TRDD2 or TRDD3 (5 bases each). TCRdb supplies no J gene; here it was assigned by aligning the nucleotide sequence to germline. V gave up 0 bases and J gave up 0 bases, with 34 bases separating them. The length of the CDR3 is 23 residues. Per germline, CDR1 GEAIGNYY and CDR2 EKD. CDR3 nucleotide sequence: TGTGCCTGTGACACCGTGGAGAGCCGGCTGAGGGATCTTGGCGGTCCTAACACCGATAAACTCATCTTT. It yields the protein CACDTVESRLRDLGGPNTDKLIF.

The sample holds a few counts of this clone. The protein recorded in TCRdb matches a much larger clone and deviates from this DNA's translation at residue 3, suggesting a read error; the protein here is obtained by translating the DNA. The CDR3 sequence is CAVPYFAYYTDKLIF. For the CDR3, the DNA is TGTGCCGTCCCATACTTTGCTTATTACACCGATAAACTCATCTTT. This chain links TRDV3 with TRDJ1, with D unclear. Germline matching of the DNA provided the J gene here, since TCRdb leaves it blank. CDR1 and CDR2 (germline): TVYSNPD, GDNSRS (reference sequence). CDR3 size: 15 residues. V was cut by 5 bases and J by 0 bases, with 19 bases left in between.

As for this clone: A far larger clone is a single base away, which makes a read error likely. The sample holds other DNA sequences that translate to the same CDR3. The chain has TRDV1 and TRDJ1; D uncertain. TCRdb supplies no J gene; here it was assigned by aligning the nucleotide sequence to germline. Germline V gives CDR1 TSWWSYY, CDR2 QGS. The CDR3 extends over 24 amino acids. V gave up 0 bases and J gave up 0 bases, with 35 bases separating them. This CDR3 reads CALGELKVLEPLPRVRIYTDKLIF. CDR3 in DNA: TGTGCTCTTGGGGAACTTAAAGTACTAGAGCCATTGCCTCGCGTACGCATCTACACCGATAAACTCATCTTT.

This clone was picked up many times. The same CDR3 is also encoded by other DNA sequences in this sample. The rearrangement links TRDV1 to TRDJ1; TRDD3 agrees at 11 bases. Looked up from germline, CDR1 is TSWWSYY and CDR2 is QGS. Trimming took 2 bases from V and 4 from J; bases not matched to a gene: 24. The CDR3 has 22 amino acids. CDR3 nucleotides: TGTGCTCTTGGGGAAACGAGAATTCCTACGTGGGCTGGGGGATACAGGGACGATAAACTCATCTTT. It codes for CALGETRIPTWAGGYRDDKLIF.

Turning to this clone: The TCRdb record carries a much larger clone's protein, which differs from this DNA's translation at residue 4; a read error is the likely cause, and the protein listed here is the DNA translation. The CDR3 protein is CACNKTGGSWDTRQMFF. The CDR3 DNA follows: TGTGCCTGTAACAAAACTGGGGGCTCCTGGGACACCCGACAGATGTTTTTC. The J gene is TRDJ3, the V gene TRDV2, with TRDD3 matching over 8 bases. Here the J gene came from matching the DNA to germline, since TCRdb omits it. CDR3 length equals 17 residues. V trimming: 6 bases; J trimming: 0 bases; junction bases outside the gene matches: 6. CDR1 and CDR2 from the germline V gene are GEAIGNYY and EKD.

As to this clone: The translation of this DNA and the TCRdb protein of a much larger clone differ at residue 11, probably owing to a read error; the protein shown here is translated from the DNA. CDR3 nucleotide sequence: TGTGCCTGTGACATGGTCGGATTCCTCCCAATCCTTCCTGCTGGAGCGTACACCGATAAACTCATCTTT. Translation gives CACDMVGFLPILPAGAYTDKLIF. The rearrangement links TRDV2 to TRDJ1; 7 bases line up with TRDD2. Germline loops: CDR1 GEAIGNYY, CDR2 EKD. CDR3 length: 23 residues. The ends lost 2 bases at V and 0 bases at J; junction bases unmatched: 29.

This clone occurred a few times. TCRdb attributes to this sequence the protein of a much larger clone, which differs from the DNA translation at residue 17; a read error is likely, and the protein displayed is translated from the DNA. This chain connects TRDV1 to TRDJ2, with a weak D call TRDD3 (8 bases). The germline CDR1 and CDR2 sequences are TSWWSYY and QGS. CDR3 size: 23 residues. This CDR3 reads CALGAMAFLHFTGGPAFTAQLFF. CDR3 coding DNA: TGTGCTCTTGGGGCGATGGCCTTCCTCCATTTCACTGGGGGTCCCGCTTTTACAGCACAACTCTTCTTT.